A selection of T cell receptor beta chains follows, all from one sample in a study of naive and memory T cell subsets. TCRdb redid the calling of the UMI-ligation and nested PCR reads with MiXCR, one entry per CDR3 protein. The table has about 100,000 distinct CDR3 sequences, more than 14% seen once. Sequencing used naive CD8+ T cells from blood. The receptors stem from a human donor in good health. Both conserved end residues are part of each CDR3. Fields, in order: J gene, V gene, CDR3 protein.

TRBJ1-1 TRBV5-1 CASSSGGAEAFF
TRBJ2-7 TRBV13 CASSKVQAEQYF
TRBJ2-3 TRBV13 CASSSTGAGDTQYF
TRBJ2-2 TRBV4-2 CASSQDRGEASGGSINTGELFF
TRBJ2-1 TRBV20-1 CSAREQLVSLGDEQFF
TRBJ1-5 TRBV19 CASSIGTGDSNQPQHF
TRBJ2-3 TRBV20-1 CSATTSGRVTDTQYF
TRBJ1-1 TRBV3-1 CASSFRTGGLNTEAFF
TRBJ2-3 TRBV2 CASSVRQRADTQYF
TRBJ2-7 TRBV5-1 CASSFTRDPTYEQYF
TRBJ1-1 TRBV25-1 CASANTEAFF
TRBJ2-3 TRBV28 CASERTGLTDTQYF
TRBJ2-1 TRBV4-3 CASSQEWDRGHNEQFF
TRBJ2-6 TRBV7-6 CASSLAGPGVSSGANVLTF
TRBJ1-5 TRBV12-3/TRBV12-4 CASSPALQPQHF
TRBJ2-1 TRBV4-2 CASSQESLAYNEQFF
TRBJ2-7 TRBV13 CASSLGPGYEQYF
TRBJ2-6 TRBV19 CASSPPTGYLSGANVLTF
TRBJ2-7 TRBV5-4 CASSPSSIPYEQYF
TRBJ1-1 TRBV4-2 CASSQRDSERKGFF
TRBJ1-3 TRBV15 CATSRGDSGNTIYF
TRBJ1-6 TRBV5-4 CASRPDSAWGPLHF
TRBJ2-1 TRBV12-3/TRBV12-4 CASSFLAVLSHNEQFF
TRBJ2-1 TRBV10-3 CAISLTSGRGDEQFF
TRBJ2-1 TRBV27 CASSLASALPYNEQFF
TRBJ1-5 TRBV6-1 CASSEFDTNQPQHF
TRBJ1-5 TRBV25-1 CASAGGNQPQHF
TRBJ2-7 TRBV16 CASSLGDTSYEQYF
TRBJ2-1 TRBV29-1 CSVRLAGMRSYNEQFF
TRBJ2-7 TRBV4-3 CASSQDRQGYEQYF
TRBJ2-1 TRBV7-9 CASSSQGGGHGHEQFF
TRBJ2-7 TRBV15 CATRDPGTPAYEQYF